The T cell receptor beta chain under discussion was sequenced for a study of T cells and Merkel cell carcinoma outcomes. Overall study findings and caveats: Repertoire plus T-cell density reportedly predicted Merkel cell carcinoma outcomes.

This clone was seen only a few times. The target antigen is unknown. This CDR3 is built from 14 residues. V shed 6 bases and J shed 6 bases, with 14 bases lying between them. The V gene's germline CDR1 is MGHDK and CDR2 SYGVNS. Assay used: immunoSEQ multiplex PCR; TCRdb lists only in-frame clones, some missing. In the table there are some 19,000 clones, approximately 80% of which are singletons. This chain joins TRBV25-1 and TRBJ2-2; no clear D. Source material: tumor tissue from Merkel cell carcinoma. This sequence originates from a human donor with Merkel cell carcinoma. The CDR3 spells CASRDLGIPGELFF. CDR3 DNA sequence: TGTGCCAGCAGAGACCTGGGCATACCCGGGGAGCTGTTTTTT.